This is a list of T cell receptor beta chains from one sample in a study of T-cell memory formation after mild COVID-19. Via MiXCR, TCRdb re-called the 5' RACE reads, giving one row per CDR3 protein. The sample includes 100,000 to 120,000 distinct CDR3 sequences, about a sixth of them seen just once. Sequenced material: PBMCs or a T cell subset sorted from them (not recorded which). These receptors all come from a man between 18 and 29 years old who had mild COVID-19 (a few samples of this study predate the infection). Cell type and time point are not known. Each CDR3 is given without its conserved first and last residue. Each record gives: J gene, V gene, CDR3 length, CDR3 protein.

>TRBJ1-3|TRBV5-1|15
ASSLEATGASGNTIY
>TRBJ2-3|TRBV27|12
ASSFSGGAYTQY
>TRBJ2-5|TRBV12-3/TRBV12-4|13
ASSLWLSGQETQY
>TRBJ2-3|TRBV5-5|12
ASRQGYSTDTQY
>TRBJ1-2|TRBV6-5|11
ASSFTQGRGYT
>TRBJ1-1|TRBV20-1|11
SASRDINTEAF
>TRBJ2-3|TRBV7-2|16
ASYPMRSSGILTDTQY
>TRBJ2-1|TRBV12-3/TRBV12-4|12
ASSRRGGDGEQF
>TRBJ2-1|TRBV5-1|14
ASSLVGESSYNEQF
>TRBJ1-2|TRBV7-2|15
ASSLSGSGGSGYGYT
>TRBJ2-7|TRBV6-2/TRBV6-3|11
ASSYRRTYEQY
>TRBJ1-2|TRBV12-3/TRBV12-4|10
ASSWEERGYT
>TRBJ2-3|TRBV5-1|12
ASSRQESTDTQY
>TRBJ1-4|TRBV12-3/TRBV12-4|12
ASSLRTGDEKLF
>TRBJ2-3|TRBV4-1|12
ASSQGGYRDTQY
>TRBJ1-1|TRBV6-5|13
ASSYSRAGDTEAF
>TRBJ2-5|TRBV6-5|14
ASSALGRGGQETQY
>TRBJ1-1|TRBV29-1|13
SVSAGWGMNTEAF
>TRBJ1-3|TRBV28|12
ASSWGQGGNTIY
>TRBJ1-2|TRBV28|11
ASTVTGGYGYT
>TRBJ2-3|TRBV5-1|12
ASHRPTNTDTQY
>TRBJ2-5|TRBV5-1|13
ASRPGTPRKETQY
>TRBJ1-1|TRBV7-2|14
ASSPKPQGLNTEAF
>TRBJ2-6|TRBV7-3|13
ASSPQSSVANVLT
>TRBJ2-3|TRBV20-1|12
SATPTSGVNTQY
>TRBJ2-1|TRBV20-1|11
SFLAGGGNEQF
>TRBJ2-1|TRBV4-2|15
ASSQEQSGGAGNEQF
>TRBJ2-1|TRBV6-5|13
ASRPRQGTYNEQF
>TRBJ2-1|TRBV24-1|14
ATSGPGRRFYNEQF
>TRBJ2-5|TRBV20-1|11
SAINSGDKTQY
>TRBJ2-7|TRBV5-5|11
ASKETAAYEQY
>TRBJ2-1|TRBV20-1|8
SATSNEQF
>TRBJ2-3|TRBV12-3/TRBV12-4|12
ASTKDFPSDTQY
>TRBJ1-2|TRBV3-1|11
ASSQTGTNGYT
>TRBJ1-2|TRBV5-1|12
ASSLGPGNYGYT
>TRBJ2-1|TRBV12-3/TRBV12-4|14
ASSFGTSGGAGEQF
>TRBJ2-7|TRBV5-1|13
ASSLLAGTSYEQY
>TRBJ2-3|TRBV5-1|11
ASSLDGTDTQY
>TRBJ1-2|TRBV7-9|11
ASSFAENYGYT
>TRBJ1-5|TRBV19|14
ASSIGNRPGVQPQH
>TRBJ1-2|TRBV7-9|13
ASSLAGGANYGYT
>TRBJ1-1|TRBV4-1|14
ASSQEGRGGSTEAF
>TRBJ1-1|TRBV4-1|14
ASSQWPRTANTEAF
>TRBJ1-5|TRBV20-1|12
SARRRDPNQPQH
>TRBJ1-1|TRBV6-2/TRBV6-3|11
ASSYQWGAEAF
>TRBJ2-3|TRBV12-3/TRBV12-4|11
ASSRGSTDTQY
>TRBJ2-5|TRBV2|14
ASSEGVSGGQETQY
>TRBJ2-5|TRBV4-2|13
ASSLSPGSQETQY
>TRBJ2-4|TRBV3-1|13
ASSRGEIRRNIQY
>TRBJ2-3|TRBV12-3/TRBV12-4|11
ASNFGGADTQY
>TRBJ2-5|TRBV7-2|10
ASSLRGGTQY
>TRBJ2-5|TRBV7-8|11
ASSLDRAETQY
>TRBJ2-7|TRBV20-1|12
SATPPGSSYEQY
>TRBJ2-5|TRBV29-1|10
SVDEGAETQY
>TRBJ1-2|TRBV20-1|12
SAPGPVGLGGYT
>TRBJ1-1|TRBV29-1|11
SAGGGRGTEAF
>TRBJ2-3|TRBV5-6|10
ASSSSSVTQY
>TRBJ1-5|TRBV11-2|13
ASSLDPGRSQPQH